This section outlines one T cell receptor beta chain sequence together with its context. This clonotype was picked up a small number of times. Its antigen is unknown. No base-level quality is on record; no much larger clone is a single base apart. The library was made by 5' RACE. Data came from a NextSeq 500. In the TCR library protocol, a unique molecular identifier was attached to each TCR cDNA molecule so that PCR and sequencing errors could be corrected. On the authors' methods: TCR identification, UMI-based error correction and CDR3 extraction were performed with Decombinator tools. Expanded TCRs were defined as those above a frequency of 2 per 1,000, corresponding to the top 1% of the tumor frequency distribution. Expanded tumor TCRs statistically deemed absent (corrected P<0.05) from at least one tumor region were classed as regional, and all other expanded tumor TCRs were classed as ubiquitous. Renyi diversity was computed with the R vegan package after each repertoire had been subsampled 100 times to 5,000 TCRs. CDR3 similarity networks were built from amino acid triplet string-kernel similarity, connecting CDR3s with pairwise similarity above 0.82. The raw public reads went through TCRdb reprocessing: fastp at Q25, MiXCR clone calling, in-frame beta chains kept. One record per CDR3 amino acid sequence lists the most common genes and DNA. V and J calls and clone size were set by TCRdb, not the authors. This sample gives 4,700 or so distinct CDR3 sequences in total; around 10% of them show up just once. Clones ranked in the top ten supply less than 55% of the sample.

This sample was taken from a study of spatial heterogeneity in lung cancer (dated by TCRdb to between 2018 and 2021). For context, the study as a whole: Beta-chain transcripts were consistently detected in greater numbers than alpha-chain transcripts, which likely reflects a higher abundance of beta-chain transcripts. TCR transcript counts in tumor regions correlated strongly with a T cell transcriptional module score from matched bulk RNA-seq. In the raw uncorrected reads, each unique combination of TCR and UMI appeared on average more than ten times. In non-small cell lung cancer, the study made a quantitative comparison of TCR alpha and beta repertoires among multiple tumor regions, matched nontumor lung and blood. The study linked features of the TCR repertoire to counts of nonsynonymous mutations, which were determined by whole-exome sequencing of tumor tissue. Both alpha and beta chains were TCR-sequenced in around 230 tumor regions, 64 matched nontumor lung samples and around 50 PBMC samples obtained at surgery. General findings and caveats noted by the study authors: TCR-seq coverage of tumor T cells was estimated to be only roughly 7% for alpha chains and 13% to 15% for beta chains. Additional single-cell paired TCR alpha and beta sequencing was considered necessary to confirm, at a functional level, the hypothesis that regional TCRs recognize regional mutations. Counts of ubiquitous and regional expanded TCRs correlated with counts of ubiquitous and regional nonsynonymous mutations, respectively. The tumor nonsynonymous mutation count correlated with the number of expanded intratumoral alpha and beta TCRs.

From the cysteine through the phenylalanine, the CDR3 covers 12 amino acids. Only the CDR3 portion is preserved as DNA: 36 bases, with reading frame beginning at the first base. As encoded in the germline V gene (reference sequence), CDR1 is DFQATT while CDR2 is SNEGSKA. V loses 5 bases at its end and J loses 3 bases; junction bases beyond the gene matches: 2. This sample's time point label indicates: sample taken at primary tumor resection. Samples were obtained from 72 patients with early-stage, untreated non-small cell lung cancer from the lung TRACERx cohort. TCR sequencing used whole RNA extracted from tumor and nontumor lung tissue, or from cryopreserved PBMC samples, without cell sorting. Patients were selected for TCR sequencing only if sufficient RNA was available from at least two tumor regions. Before being selected, tumor and adjacent nontumor lung specimens were reviewed by a lung pathologist.

The TCR was taken from a male donor with early-stage non-small cell lung cancer. The chain is made from TRBV20-1 and TRBJ2-5; TRBD2 aligns with 8 central bases. The sample was lung tumor tissue, taken at surgery. The CDR3 sequence is CSARGGKETQYF. The base sequence is TGCAGTGCTCGGGGGGGGAAAGAGACCCAGTACTTC.